These 10 T cell receptor beta chains share one sample of origin, sequenced in a study of shared clonotypes between healthy human individuals. Profiled with immunoSEQ multiplex PCR; TCRdb holds only in-frame clones, not every one. The sample has approximately 740,000 clones, approximately 74% seen once. Sequenced: memory CD4+ T cells sorted from blood. As for subset: CD45RA-negative fraction. Source of these receptors: a woman in her 30s in good health.

This clone was found many times. The CDR3 here is CASSWAGQGRLYF. The CDR3 bases are TGTGCCAGCAGTTGGGCGGGACAGGGGCGATTATACTTC. V and J are TRBV28 and TRBJ2-5; 10 nucleotides align to TRBD1. This CDR3 region has 13 residues. Germline V gene lookup returns CDR1 MDHEN and CDR2 SYDVKM. Trimming took 4 bases from V and 14 from J; bases not matched to a gene: 10. Using reference TRBV28 and TRBJ2-5 for the parts outside the CDR3, the full variable domain is DVKVTQSSRYLVKRTGEKVFLECVQDMDHENMFWYRQDPGLGLRLIYFSYDVKMKEKGDIPEGYSVSREKKERFSLILESASTNQTSMYLCASSWAGQGRLYFGPGTRLLVL.

Remarks on this clone: Since a much larger clone is just one base distant, this may be a read error. V usage is TRBV27 and J usage is TRBJ2-2; a possible D gene is TRBD1 (6 bases). CDR3 length equals 14 residues. The V end was cut by 6 bases, the J end by 0 bases, with 8 bases between. Germline V lookup: CDR1 MNHEY, CDR2 SMNVEV (reference sequence). The CDR3 loop reads CASRQGTNTGELFF. The CDR3 nucleotides are TGTGCCAGCAGACAGGGAACGAACACCGGGGAGCTGTTTTTT.

As concerns this clone: Possible read error: a much larger clone is one base away. The rearrangement links TRBV30 to TRBJ2-2; D may be TRBD2 (6 bases). V was clipped by 1 base and J by 5 bases, with 11 bases between them. The CDR3 runs 14 residues. The germline V gene encodes CDR1 GTSNPN and CDR2 SVGIG (reference sequence). The CDR3 sequence: CAWSDRESTGELFF. In DNA, the CDR3 is TGTGCCTGGAGTGATCGGGAGTCGACCGGGGAGCTGTTTTTT.

For the CDR3, the DNA is TGTGCCAGCAGGGGACCCGTTGTGACTGAAGCTTTCTTT. It is translated as CASRGPVVTEAFF. The chain joins TRBV2 to TRBJ1-1, with TRBD1 as a possible D gene (5 bases). The CDR3 consists of 13 residues. CDR1 and CDR2 from the germline V gene are SNHLY and FYNNEI. V was shortened by 6 bases and J by 5 bases, with 13 bases between the two germline ends.

This clone was found a few times. Distinct nucleotide sequences in the sample also encode this CDR3. The V call is TRBV30, the J call TRBJ2-7, with D perhaps matching TRBD2 (6 bases). Germline V gene data show CDR1 as GTSNPN and CDR2 as SVGIG (reference sequence). V dropped 0 bases and J dropped 3 bases, with 9 bases sitting between them. The CDR3 consists of 13 residues. The CDR3 reads CAWSVGRDYEQYF. DNA for the CDR3: TGTGCCTGGAGTGTTGGGCGGGACTACGAGCAGTACTTC.

This clone was observed a few times. V gene TRBV10-3 combines with J gene TRBJ2-2, with 7 bases aligning to TRBD1. The germline V gene encodes CDR1 ENHRY and CDR2 SYGVKD. Trimming took 2 bases from V and 4 from J; bases not matched to a gene: 4. This CDR3 region has 15 residues. CDR3 in DNA: TGTGCCATCAGTGAGGAGACAGGGCTCACCGGGGAGCTGTTTTTT. Protein sequence: CAISEETGLTGELFF.

V usage is TRBV18 and J usage is TRBJ2-7; 13 bases line up with TRBD2. The germline V gene has CDR1 KGHSH and CDR2 LQKENI. V shed 3 bases, J shed 4 bases, and the junction held 9 bases outside the gene matches. This CDR3 has 17 amino acids. CDR3 loop: CASSPGTSGRAKYEQYF. The DNA for the CDR3 is TGTGCCAGCTCACCCGGCACTAGCGGGAGGGCCAAGTACGAGCAGTACTTC.

This chain connects TRBV28 to TRBJ1-6, with TRBD1 as a possible D gene (6 bases). V gave up 6 bases and J gave up 9 bases, with 21 bases separating them. This CDR3 contains 16 residues. CDR1 and CDR2 (germline): MDHEN, SYDVKM. CDR3 DNA sequence: TGTGCCAGCAGGGTAACGGGGGCAGGAGTGGGTTCACCCCTCCACTTT. Protein: CASRVTGAGVGSPLHF.

This chain links TRBV27 with TRBJ1-5; no definite D call. V shed 5 bases and J shed 9 bases, with 11 bases lying between them. Germline loops: CDR1 MNHEY, CDR2 SMNVEV (reference sequence). The CDR3 consists of 12 residues. The CDR3 DNA follows: TGTGCCAGCAGTCTGCCAGGTGGGCCCCAGCATTTT. It codes for CASSLPGGPQHF.

In this sample, this clone turned up a few times. The chain combines TRBV18 with TRBJ1-2, with 7 bases matching TRBD1. This CDR3 has 16 amino acids. Per the germline V gene, CDR1 is KGHSH and CDR2 is LQKENI. V gave up 1 base and J gave up 0 bases; unmatched junction bases: 5. CDR3 nucleotides: TGTGCCAGCTCACCACGGGACAGCCGTACTAACTATGGCTACACCTTC. Translated: CASSPRDSRTNYGYTF.